The present entry profiles one T cell receptor beta chain with its context. Antigen specificity is unknown. The entirety of the isolated RNA underwent reverse transcription, so expressed TCRB transcripts were sequenced. Clones were read by immunoSEQ multiplex PCR, and TCRdb kept only the in-frame ones, dropping some. The sample has over 700,000 clones, about a sixth seen once. The CDR3 loop spans 20 amino acids. Germline V gene lookup returns CDR1 SGHNT and CDR2 YENEEA. Losses at the gene ends were 0 bases for V and 1 base for J; bases not matched to a gene: 15. The data are from a study of beta chain features in type 1 diabetes. Study conclusions and caveats: Across all four CD4+ subsets, people with type 1 diabetes showed modestly shorter TCRB CDR3s.

Central memory, naive, regulatory and stem cell-like memory CD4+ cells were sorted by CD45RO/CCR7/CD25/CD127/CD95/CD27. The chain employs TRBV11-3 and TRBJ1-3; TRBD1 matches 7 bases. Sequenced input: naive CD4+ T cells from blood. The TCR was taken from a woman aged 18-29 years in good health. CDR3 in amino acids: CASSLDVQGTAGISGNTIYF. In DNA form, the CDR3 reads TGTGCCAGCAGCTTAGATGTGCAGGGGACAGCGGGGATATCTGGAAACACCATATATTTT.